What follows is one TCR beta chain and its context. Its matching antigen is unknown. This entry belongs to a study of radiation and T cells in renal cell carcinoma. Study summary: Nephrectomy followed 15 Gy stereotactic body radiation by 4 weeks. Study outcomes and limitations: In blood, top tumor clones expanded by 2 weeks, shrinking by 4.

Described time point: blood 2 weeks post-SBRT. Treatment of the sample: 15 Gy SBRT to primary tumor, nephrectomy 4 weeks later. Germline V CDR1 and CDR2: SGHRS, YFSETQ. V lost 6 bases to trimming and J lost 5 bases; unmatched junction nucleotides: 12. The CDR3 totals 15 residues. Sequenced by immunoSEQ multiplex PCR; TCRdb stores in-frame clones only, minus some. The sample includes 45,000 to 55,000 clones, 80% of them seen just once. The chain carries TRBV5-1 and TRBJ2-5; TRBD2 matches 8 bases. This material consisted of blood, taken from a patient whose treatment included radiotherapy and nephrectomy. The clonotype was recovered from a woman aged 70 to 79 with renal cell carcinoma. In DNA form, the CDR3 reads TGCGCCAGCACCCGCCCAGCGGGAGAGGGGGAGACCCAGTACTTC. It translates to CASTRPAGEGETQYF.